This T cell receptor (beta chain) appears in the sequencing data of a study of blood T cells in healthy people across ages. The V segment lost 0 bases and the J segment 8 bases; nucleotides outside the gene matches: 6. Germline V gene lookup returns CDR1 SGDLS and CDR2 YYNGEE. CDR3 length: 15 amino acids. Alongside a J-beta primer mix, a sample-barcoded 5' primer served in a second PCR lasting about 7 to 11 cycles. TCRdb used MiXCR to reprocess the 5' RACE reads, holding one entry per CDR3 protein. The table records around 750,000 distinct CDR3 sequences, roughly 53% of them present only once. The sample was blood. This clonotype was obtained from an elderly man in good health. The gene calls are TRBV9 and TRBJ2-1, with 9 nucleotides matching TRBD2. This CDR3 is CASSVDISGRDEQFF. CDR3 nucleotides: TGTGCCAGCAGCGTAGATATTAGCGGGAGAGATGAGCAGTTCTTC.